The 20 T cell receptor beta chains below all came from one sample that was sequenced in a study of regulatory T cells in long-lasting Graves disease. Libraries of TCR beta came from iRepertoire HTBI primers plus Arm-PCR of CDR3 regions. TCRdb itself ran the multiplex PCR reads through MiXCR, one entry per CDR3 protein. Among hundreds of thousands of distinct CDR3 sequences listed, 15% to 20% were seen once. Documented time point: newly diagnosed GD, antithyroid drugs for less than 3 months. TCR sequences were obtained from RNA taken from PBMCs. The same data also went into a second study, on T cells in Graves' hyperthyroidism and ophthalmopathy.

The source material was peripheral blood mononuclear cells (PBMCs), sampled at new diagnosis, from a patient treated with antithyroid drugs. The receptors were sampled from a woman aged 35-60 years with Graves disease.

This clonotype has ten or more counts. This chain links TRBV3-1 with TRBJ1-1, with D maybe TRBD1 (5 bases). Germline CDR1 reads LGHDT; CDR2 reads YNNKEL (reference sequence). The CDR3 is made up of 13 amino acids. Deletions cut 5 bases from V and 5 bases from J, with 12 bases between. The CDR3 bases are TGTGCCAGCAGCTTGGGGGTACGGACTGAAGCTTTCTTT. Protein sequence: CASSLGVRTEAFF.

The table lists this clonotype with many counts. The chain carries TRBV11-2 and TRBJ1-1; D gene unclear. V was cut by 11 bases and J by 3 bases, with 10 bases left in between. CDR1 is SGHAT, CDR2 FQNNGV, per germline. CDR3 length: 11 amino acids. CDR3 DNA: TGTGCCTCTCGGGATTACACTGAAGCTTTCTTT. Residues: CASRDYTEAFF.

This clonotype was observed at least ten times. This sequence joins TRBV28 and TRBJ1-5; D call uncertain. This CDR3 region has 15 residues. Trimming removed 5 bases at V and 0 bases at J, with 11 bases between. Per the germline V gene, CDR1 is MDHEN and CDR2 is SYDVKM. The CDR3 coding sequence is TGTGCCAGCAGTCCCACCCCTAATAGCAATCAGCCCCAGCATTTT. Translating gives CASSPTPNSNQPQHF.

This clonotype was detected a few times. The rearrangement uses TRBV10-3 and TRBJ2-7; 10 bases match TRBD1. The J segment lost 6 bases and the V segment lost 5 bases, leaving 7 bases of the junction unmatched. Germline lookup yields CDR1 ENHRY and CDR2 SYGVKD. This CDR3 has 14 residues. The CDR3 here is CAISQAGTGVEQYF. CDR3 sequence (DNA): TGTGCCATCAGTCAAGCAGGGACAGGGGTCGAGCAGTACTTC.

In its sample, this clonotype was seen many times. The chain carries TRBV10-3 and TRBJ2-5, with D possibly TRBD2 on 6 matching bases. Trimming took off 6 bases at V and 7 bases at J, with 21 bases between the two ends. Germline CDR1 ENHRY, CDR2 SYGVKD. CDR3 length: 15 amino acids. The CDR3: CAIRDPGGGEATQYF. The CDR3, as DNA: TGTGCCATCAGGGACCCTGGCGGTGGGGAGGCGACCCAGTACTTC.

This clonotype was seen only a few times. The chain couples TRBV29-1 to TRBJ2-6, with D perhaps matching TRBD1 (6 bases). The CDR3 contains 17 residues. With 3 bases removed from V and 0 bases from J, the gap between germline ends came to 15 bases. Germline-derived CDR1 and CDR2 are SQVTM and ANQGSEA. CDR3 loop: CSVDGVRGGSGANVLTF. The CDR3, as DNA: TGCAGCGTTGATGGGGTGAGAGGGGGCTCTGGGGCCAACGTCCTGACTTTC.

Note on this clonotype: Given a much more abundant clone one base away, this may be a read error. V usage is TRBV6-1 and J usage is TRBJ1-2; tentative D call: TRBD1 (6 bases). CDR3 length: 15 amino acids. Per the germline V gene, CDR1 is MNHNS and CDR2 is SASEGT. This CDR3 reads CASSLLRGANYGYAF. In nucleotides, the CDR3 is TGTGCCAGCAGCCTTCTCAGGGGAGCTAACTATGGCTACGCCTTC.

This clonotype showed up many times. This chain links TRBV2 with TRBJ1-5; 7 positions agree with TRBD1. The germline V gene encodes CDR1 SNHLY and CDR2 FYNNEI. The CDR3 runs to 17 residues. With 4 bases clipped from V and 0 bases from J, the junction kept 9 bases outside the gene matches. The CDR3, as DNA: TGTGCCAGCAGTGGGCCGACAGGGCAATATAGCAATCAGCCCCAGCATTTT. Its protein is CASSGPTGQYSNQPQHF.

This chain uses TRBV6-5 with TRBJ1-2; 8 nucleotides line up with TRBD1. Germline loops: CDR1 MNHEY, CDR2 SVGAGI. Unmatched junction bases numbered 5, after V lost 1 base and J lost 4 bases. The CDR3 is 15 amino acids. CDR3 coding DNA: TGTGCCAGCAGTTACTTACGGGACAGGATCTATGGCTACACCTTC. Protein sequence: CASSYLRDRIYGYTF.

Only a few counts were recorded for this clonotype. J is TRBJ1-1 and V is TRBV10-3; TRBD1 is a possible D gene (6 bases). CDR3 length: 14 residues. V lost 2 bases, J lost 5 bases, and 12 bases lay in between. The germline V gene encodes CDR1 ENHRY and CDR2 SYGVKD. This CDR3 reads CAISEGTFITEAFF. The CDR3 DNA is TGTGCCATCAGTGAGGGGACATTCATTACTGAAGCTTTCTTT.

The rearrangement joins TRBV15 to TRBJ1-3; TRBD1 might be the D (5 bases). This CDR3 has 14 amino acids. Germline loops: CDR1 LNHNV, CDR2 YYDKDF (reference sequence). Trimming took 1 base from V and 1 from J, leaving 5 bases between them. The CDR3 region has the DNA TGTGCCACCAGCAGAGGACAGTCTGGAAACACCATATATTTT. Its translation is CATSRGQSGNTIYF.

This clonotype was detected a few times. The V call is TRBV5-1, the J call TRBJ2-1, with 8 bases lining up with TRBD1. The V gene end was trimmed by 7 bases and the J gene end by 2 bases; junction bases not matched to a gene: 8. The germline CDR1 and CDR2 sequences are SGHRS and YFSETQ. The length of the CDR3 is 15 residues. DNA of the CDR3: TGCGCCAGCGGACAGGGAGATTCAACCTACAATGAGCAGTTCTTC. This gives the protein CASGQGDSTYNEQFF.

V and J are TRBV14 and TRBJ2-1; D gene uncertain. The germline V gene encodes CDR1 SGHDN and CDR2 FVKESK. V dropped 0 bases and J dropped 5 bases, with 14 bases sitting between them. The CDR3 sequence is 16 residues long. CDR3 sequence: CASSQDWSKRNNEQFF. The DNA of the CDR3 is TGTGCCAGCAGCCAAGATTGGTCCAAACGAAACAATGAGCAGTTCTTC.

This clonotype was seen at least ten times. The CDR3: CATSDSSGTGTGYTF. The CDR3 DNA reads TGTGCCACCAGTGATTCATCCGGGACAGGGACTGGCTACACCTTC. This chain uses TRBV24-1 with TRBJ1-2, with 9 nucleotides matching TRBD1. Looked up from germline, CDR1 is KGHDR and CDR2 is SFDVKD. The CDR3 spans 15 residues. Unmatched junction bases numbered 7, after V lost 2 bases and J lost 7 bases.

In its sample, this clonotype was seen many times. The V and J genes are TRBV12-3 or TRBV12-4 and TRBJ2-1; 8 nucleotides line up with TRBD2. Losses at the gene ends were 2 bases for V and 4 bases for J; bases not matched to a gene: 4. The CDR3 is made up of 15 amino acids. CDR3 in DNA: TGTGCCAGCAGTTTATTCGCTAGCGGGTACAATGAGCAGTTCTTC. It encodes CASSLFASGYNEQFF.

This clonotype was found many times. The V gene is TRBV12-3 or TRBV12-4, the J gene TRBJ2-5; D may be TRBD2 (5 bases). The J call may not be correct, given that the DNA end is closer to TRBJ2-1. The CDR3 spans 13 residues. CDR3 sequence reads: CASSPSGLDEQFF. The CDR3 nucleotides read TGTGCCAGCAGCCCCTCGGGGTTGGATGAGCAGTTCTTC.

This clonotype was seen ten or more times. The chain joins TRBV3-1 to TRBJ2-5; 10 bases are shared with TRBD2. The CDR3 has 17 residues. Germline V gene data show CDR1 as LGHDT and CDR2 as YNNKEL (reference sequence). V was clipped by 2 bases and J by 7 bases; unmatched bases: 13. The CDR3 coding sequence is TGTGCCAGCAGCCAATTTGAGGAGGAGCGGGGGGGCGGGACCCAGTACTTC. The encoded protein is CASSQFEEERGGGTQYF.

This clonotype was observed many times. V gene TRBV12-3 or TRBV12-4 combines with J gene TRBJ2-3; possibly TRBD2 for D (6 bases). There are 17 residues in the CDR3. Trimming stripped 0 bases from V and 0 bases from J, with 13 bases between. The CDR3 DNA reads TGTGCCAGCAGTTTAGCGCAGATGGGGACTAGCACAGATACGCAGTATTTT. This encodes CASSLAQMGTSTDTQYF.

In its sample, this clonotype was seen a few times. The gene calls are TRBV10-2 and TRBJ2-2; 7 bases are a match to TRBD2. The CDR3 spans 14 residues. Germline V gene lookup returns CDR1 WSHSY and CDR2 SAAADI. Trimming at V came to 4 bases and at J to 1 base, leaving 0 bases not matched to a gene. Here the CDR3 DNA reads TGCGCCAGCAGTGGGGGGGGGAACACCGGGGAGCTGTTTTTT. As protein: CASSGGGNTGELFF.

This clonotype was counted many times. The gene calls are TRBV2 and TRBJ2-3, with a possible D match to TRBD1 (7 bases). Germline V gives CDR1 SNHLY, CDR2 FYNNEI. The ends were cut back, 11 bases at V and 4 bases at J, with 19 bases in the middle. This CDR3 is built from 14 residues. The CDR3 sequence is CAGSRDSGADTQYF. CDR3 in DNA: TGTGCCGGATCGCGGGACAGTGGCGCAGATACGCAGTATTTT. The full variable domain, with the rest looked up from reference TRBV2 and TRBJ2-3, is EPEVTQTPSHQVTQMGQEVILRCVPISNHLYFYWYRQILGQKVEFLVSFYNNEISEKSEIFDDQFSVERPDGSNFTLKIRSTKLEDSAMYFCAGSRDSGADTQYFGPGTRLTVL.